What follows describes a single T cell receptor (beta chain). The data stem from a study of shared clonotypes between healthy human individuals. About the study: A donor's plate count was three for CD4 naive and three for CD4 memory; CD8 naive had two and CD8 memory one.

The CDR3 sequence is 15 residues long. Germline V gives CDR1 PRHDT, CDR2 FYEKMQ (reference sequence). After removal of 8 bases from V and 4 bases from J, the junction contained 10 bases not matched to a gene. CD45RO-negative CD8 cells positively selected for CCR7 made up the naive population, which excluded terminally differentiated effector memory CD45RA+ cells. Produced via immunoSEQ multiplex PCR; TCRdb's table is partial and in-frame only. The data contain under 2,000,000 clones, roughly 94% of them singletons. This clonotype originated in a man aged 18 to 29 in good health. The gene calls are TRBV13 and TRBJ2-3; 9 bases line up with TRBD1. The sequenced sample was naive CD8+ T cells sorted from blood. CDR3 loop: CASVVSGTGSDTQYF. The CDR3 DNA reads TGTGCCAGCGTTGTCTCCGGGACAGGGTCAGATACGCAGTATTTT.